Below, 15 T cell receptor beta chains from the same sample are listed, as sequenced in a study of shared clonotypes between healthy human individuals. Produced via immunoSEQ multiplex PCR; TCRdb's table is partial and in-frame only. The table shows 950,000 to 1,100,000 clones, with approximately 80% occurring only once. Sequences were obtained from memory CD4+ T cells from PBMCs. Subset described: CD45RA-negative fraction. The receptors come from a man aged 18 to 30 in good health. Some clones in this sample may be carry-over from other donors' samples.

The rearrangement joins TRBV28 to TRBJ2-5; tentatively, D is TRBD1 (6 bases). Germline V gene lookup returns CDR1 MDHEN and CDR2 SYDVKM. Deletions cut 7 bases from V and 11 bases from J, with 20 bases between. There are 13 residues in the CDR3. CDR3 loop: CASIRDKGFQQYF. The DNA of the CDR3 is TGTGCCAGCATCAGGGACAAGGGATTTCAGCAGTACTTC.

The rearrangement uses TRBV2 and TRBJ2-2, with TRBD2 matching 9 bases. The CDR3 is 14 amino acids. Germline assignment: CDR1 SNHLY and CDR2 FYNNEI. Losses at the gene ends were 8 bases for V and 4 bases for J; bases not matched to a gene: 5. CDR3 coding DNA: TGTGCCAGCCTAGCGGGACAGATCACCGGGGAGCTGTTTTTT. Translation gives CASLAGQITGELFF.

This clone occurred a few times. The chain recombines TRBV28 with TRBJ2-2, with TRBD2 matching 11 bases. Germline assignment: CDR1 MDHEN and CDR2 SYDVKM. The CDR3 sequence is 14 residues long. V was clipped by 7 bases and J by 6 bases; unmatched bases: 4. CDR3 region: CASTFSGRAGELFF. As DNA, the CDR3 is TGTGCCAGCACCTTTAGCGGGAGGGCCGGGGAGCTGTTTTTT. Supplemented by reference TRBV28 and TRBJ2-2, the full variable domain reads DVKVTQSSRYLVKRTGEKVFLECVQDMDHENMFWYRQDPGLGLRLIYFSYDVKMKEKGDIPEGYSVSREKKERFSLILESASTNQTSMYLCASTFSGRAGELFFGEGSRLTVL.

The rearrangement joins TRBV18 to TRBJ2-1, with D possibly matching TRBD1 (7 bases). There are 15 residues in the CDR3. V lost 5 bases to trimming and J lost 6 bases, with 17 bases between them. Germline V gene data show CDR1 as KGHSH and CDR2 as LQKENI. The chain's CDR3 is CASSYRTGEANEQFF. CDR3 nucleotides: TGTGCCAGCTCATATAGAACAGGGGAGGCCAATGAGCAGTTCTTC. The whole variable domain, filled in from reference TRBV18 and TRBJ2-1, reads NAGVMQNPRHLVRRRGQEARLRCSPMKGHSHVYWYRQLPEEGLKFMVYLQKENIIDESGMPKERFSAEFPKEGPSILRIQQVVRGDSAAYFCASSYRTGEANEQFFGPGTRLTVL.

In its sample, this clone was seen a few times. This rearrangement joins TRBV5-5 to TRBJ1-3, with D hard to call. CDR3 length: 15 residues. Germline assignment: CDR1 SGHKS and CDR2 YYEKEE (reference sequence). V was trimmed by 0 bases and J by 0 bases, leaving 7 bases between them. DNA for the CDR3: TGTGCCAGCAGCTTGGTGGTCTTCTCTGGAAACACCATATATTTT. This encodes CASSLVVFSGNTIYF.

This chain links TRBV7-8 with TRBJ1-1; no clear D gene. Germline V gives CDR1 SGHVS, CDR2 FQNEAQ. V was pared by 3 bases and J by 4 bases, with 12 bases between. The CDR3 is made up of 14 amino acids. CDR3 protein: CASSLTWEGTEAFF. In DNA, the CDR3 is TGTGCCAGCAGCTTGACTTGGGAGGGCACTGAAGCTTTCTTT. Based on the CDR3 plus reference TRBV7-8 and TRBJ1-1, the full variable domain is GAGVSQSPRYKVAKRGQDVALRCDPISGHVSLFWYQQALGQGPEFLTYFQNEAQLDKSGLPSDRFFAERPEGSVSTLKIQRTQQEDSAVYLCASSLTWEGTEAFFGQGTRLTVV.

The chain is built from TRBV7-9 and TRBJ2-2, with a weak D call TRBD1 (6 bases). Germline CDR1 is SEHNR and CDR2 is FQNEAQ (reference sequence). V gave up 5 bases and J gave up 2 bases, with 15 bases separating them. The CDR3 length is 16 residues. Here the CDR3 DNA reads TGTGCCAGCAGCGCAACAGGGTCCCCTAACACCGGGGAGCTGTTTTTT. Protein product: CASSATGSPNTGELFF.

CDR3 protein: CAISDPGLPSDEQFF. DNA of the CDR3: TGTGCCATCAGTGATCCGGGACTCCCGAGCGATGAGCAGTTCTTC. V gene TRBV10-3 combines with J gene TRBJ2-1; D possibly corresponds to TRBD2 (6 bases). This CDR3 has 15 amino acids. The V end lost 3 bases, the J end lost 8 bases, and 17 bases lay between the germline ends. Germline assignment: CDR1 ENHRY and CDR2 SYGVKD.

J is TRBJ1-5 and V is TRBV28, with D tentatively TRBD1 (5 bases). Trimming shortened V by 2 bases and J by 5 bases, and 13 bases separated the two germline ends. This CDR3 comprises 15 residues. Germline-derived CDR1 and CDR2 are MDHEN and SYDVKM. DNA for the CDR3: TGTGCCAGCAGTTTAAATTCGGCAGGGCATCAGCCCCAGCATTTT. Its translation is CASSLNSAGHQPQHF.

In nucleotides, the CDR3 is TGTGCCAGCAGCCAAGGGGCACAGGCGGGCAATCAGCCCCAGCATTTT. Translation gives CASSQGAQAGNQPQHF. The chain uses TRBV4-2 and TRBJ1-5; a possible D gene is TRBD1 (5 bases). Trimming shortened V by 1 base and J by 2 bases, and 12 bases separated the two germline ends. The CDR3 consists of 16 residues. The germline CDR1 and CDR2 sequences are LGHNA and YNFKEQ.

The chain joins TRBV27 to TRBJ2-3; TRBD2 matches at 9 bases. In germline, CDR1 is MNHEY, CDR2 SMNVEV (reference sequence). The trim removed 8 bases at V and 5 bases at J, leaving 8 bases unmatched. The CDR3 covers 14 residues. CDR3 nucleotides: TGTGCCAGCCGAAGACTAGCGGCGCAAGATACGCAGTATTTT. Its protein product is CASRRLAAQDTQYF.

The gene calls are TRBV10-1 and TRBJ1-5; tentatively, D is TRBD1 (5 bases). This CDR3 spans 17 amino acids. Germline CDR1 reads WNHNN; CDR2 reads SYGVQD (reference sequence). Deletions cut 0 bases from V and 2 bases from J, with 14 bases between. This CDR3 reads CASSESSGLSRNQPQHF. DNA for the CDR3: TGCGCCAGCAGTGAGTCATCAGGGTTGTCGCGCAATCAGCCCCAGCATTTT.

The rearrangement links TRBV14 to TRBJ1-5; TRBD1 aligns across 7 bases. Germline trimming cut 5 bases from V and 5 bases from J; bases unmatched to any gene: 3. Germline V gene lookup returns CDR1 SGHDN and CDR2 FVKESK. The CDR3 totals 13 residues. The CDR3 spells CASSSGQDQPQHF. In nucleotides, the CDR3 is TGTGCCAGCAGCTCCGGACAGGATCAGCCCCAGCATTTT. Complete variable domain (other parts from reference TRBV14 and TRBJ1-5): EAGVTQFPSHSVIEKGQTVTLRCDPISGHDNLYWYRRVMGKEIKFLLHFVKESKQDESGMPNNRFLAERTGGTYSTLKVQPAELEDSGVYFCASSSGQDQPQHFGDGTRLSIL.

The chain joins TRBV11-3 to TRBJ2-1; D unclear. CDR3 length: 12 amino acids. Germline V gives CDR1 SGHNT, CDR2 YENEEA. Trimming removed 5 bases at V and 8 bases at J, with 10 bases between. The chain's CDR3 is CASSPTGDEQFF. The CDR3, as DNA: TGTGCCAGCAGCCCGACTGGGGATGAGCAGTTCTTC.

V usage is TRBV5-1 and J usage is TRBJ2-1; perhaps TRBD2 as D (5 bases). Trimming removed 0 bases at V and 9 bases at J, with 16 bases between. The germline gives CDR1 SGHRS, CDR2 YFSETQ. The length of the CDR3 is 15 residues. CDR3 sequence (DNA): TGCGCCAGCAGCTTGGGGGCCGTAAGCGGCAGTGAGCAGTTCTTC. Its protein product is CASSLGAVSGSEQFF.